This T cell receptor (beta chain) appears in the sequencing data of a study of CD8+CD57+ T cells in acquired aplastic anemia listed by TCRdb under 2018. At the level of the whole study: Extracted DNA from sorted CD4+ and CD8+ cells averaged about 3 ug, ranging from roughly 0.19 to 27.4 ug. CD8+CD57+ expansion was defined as frequency above the mean frequency observed in healthy subjects.

This clonotype was observed at least ten times. The target of this receptor is not known. No quality values exist for individual bases; no much larger clone is one base distant. Patients chosen for sequencing had shown expansion of CD8+CD57+ cells by flow cytometry. Severe acquired aplastic anemia was diagnosed in all patients according to International Study of Aplastic Anemia and Agranulocytosis and Camitta criteria. At the time blood was sampled, none of the patients had received any therapy. TCR repertoires of sorted CD4+ and CD8+ blood T cells from severe aplastic anemia patients and healthy subjects were deep-sequenced in the study. Patients were enrolled in the USA under clinicaltrials.gov protocols 00001620, 01623167, 00001397, 00071045, 00081523 and 00961064. Ficoll-Paque density gradient centrifugation was used to isolate peripheral blood mononuclear cells. CD4+ and CD8+ T cells were sorted by FACS or magnetic beads before DNA extraction.

Cut back by 1 base and 6 bases, the V and J ends lie 10 bases apart. From the germline V gene (reference sequence), CDR1 is SEHNR and CDR2 is FQNEAQ. The CDR3 spans 13 residues, from the cysteine through the phenylalanine. CDR3 DNA is the only sequence kept; it has 39 bases, read in frame from the first base. Profiling of TCR beta VDJ combinations and CDR3 sequences used genomic DNA as the template. An Illumina HiSeq 2000 was used for TCR repertoire sequencing. Concerning the study's data processing: Repertoires were assessed using TRBV/TRBJ rearrangement plots, CDR3 size and DJ length profiles, and Simpson's diversity index. The most abundant DNA sequence in the deep sequencing data was taken as the immunodominant clone. CDR3 amino acid sequences were checked for sharing between subjects and were compared against published repertoires and the VDJdb database. TCRdb cleaned the public reads at Q25 with fastp, built clones with MiXCR and kept in-frame beta chains. Rows matching on CDR3 protein sequence are summarized as one entry with the most common DNA and genes. The V and J calls here are based on TCRdb, not the publication. This sample holds about 190,000 distinct CDR3 sequences; nearly 50% were observed only once. 8% to 10% of the sample is in the top ten clones.

Study-level results and caveats: Twenty-nine CD8+ CDR3 sequences were found in both patients and controls but appeared to be highly expressed in patients and within the immunodominant clones of the patients. No significant difference in CD8+ Simpson's diversity was found between patients and healthy controls (P=0.060).

This TCR was sampled from a human donor with aplastic anemia. The rearrangement combines TRBV7-9 with TRBJ2-7; possibly the D gene is TRBD2, per 5 matching bases. The sample comprised sorted CD4+, CD8+, or CD8+CD57+ T cells (not recorded which) from PBMCs. The CDR3 protein: CASSLGTPGEQYF. In nucleotides, the sequence is TGTGCCAGCAGCTTAGGGACTCCCGGCGAGCAGTACTTC. Here the CDR3 is joined to the reference TRBV7-9 and TRBJ2-7 genes, and the full variable domain is: DTGVSQNPRHKITKRGQNVTFRCDPISEHNRLYWYRQTLGQGPEFLTYFQNEAQLEKSRLLSDRFSAERPKGSFSTLEIQRTEQGDSAMYLCASSLGTPGEQYFGPGTRLTVT.